The table lists the clone carrying this T cell receptor (beta chain) with a few counts. TCRdb recomputed calls from the 5' RACE reads with MiXCR, one row per CDR3 protein. This table holds around 340,000 distinct CDR3 sequences, 8.7% found once. The data were obtained in a study of T cells after yellow fever vaccination. Germline values: CDR1 ENHRY, CDR2 SYGVKD. The ends were cut back, 9 bases at V and 2 bases at J, with 34 bases in the middle. CDR3 length: 20 amino acids. V gene TRBV10-3 combines with J gene TRBJ1-2; tentatively, D is TRBD1 (5 bases). The sample in question was PBMCs, obtained on the day of the first yellow fever vaccination. This receptor was taken from a man younger than 30 who received the YFV17D yellow fever vaccine. The CDR3, as DNA: TGTGCCATTCAATCGGCGTACCTGCAGACCCGGGACCGAGGGAACTATGGCTACACCTTC. It yields the protein CAIQSAYLQTRDRGNYGYTF.